This TCR beta chain was recovered during a study of cytomegalovirus exposure and HLA in healthy donors. A word on this clone: Its antigen remains unknown.

Study-wide findings and caveats: Accurate HLA-A and HLA-B prediction from TCR beta sequences was reported for most subjects. Associated with cytomegalovirus, according to the listing, were approximately 160 TCR beta chains.

Nominally healthy donors were sampled, though unrecorded immune exposures were likely. CDR1 GTSNPN and CDR2 SVGIG come from the germline V gene (reference sequence). The length of the CDR3 is 11 residues. Trimming at V came to 5 bases and at J to 2 bases, leaving 0 bases not matched to a gene. A multiplex PCR was run with 60 Vbeta primers and 13 Jbeta primers. TCRdb keeps only in-frame clones here, not all; method: immunoSEQ multiplex PCR. Here the sample spans about 130,000 clones, 80% being singletons. The sequencing input was PBMCs. The sequence derives from a man under 40 in good health and CMV-seronegative. The J gene is TRBJ2-7, the V gene TRBV30; TRBD1 aligns across 7 bases. This CDR3 reads CAWGQAYEQYF. The CDR3 DNA follows: TGTGCCTGGGGACAGGCCTACGAGCAGTACTTC.